The next 14 T cell receptor beta chains were all read from a single sample in a study of T cell responses to AZD1222 COVID-19 vaccine. Data came from immunoSEQ multiplex PCR; TCRdb stores just in-frame clones and leaves some out. The sample shows around 89,000 clones, over 75% of them seen only once. This specimen consisted of peripheral blood, obtained on day 0 of AZD1222 vaccination. These receptors were obtained from an adult in good health.

The chain has TRBV28 and TRBJ2-7; D is possibly TRBD1 (6 bases). This CDR3 has 13 amino acids. V lost 1 base and J lost 5, with 9 bases in between. Germline lookup yields CDR1 MDHEN and CDR2 SYDVKM. In DNA form, the CDR3 reads TGTGCCAGCAGTTTATCCGGACAGCACGAGCAGTACTTC. Translation gives CASSLSGQHEQYF.

The rearrangement uses TRBV20-1 and TRBJ1-4; TRBD1 agrees at 9 bases. The J segment lost 3 bases and the V segment lost 3 bases, leaving 5 bases of the junction unmatched. The CDR3 runs 15 residues. Per the germline V gene, CDR1 is DFQATT and CDR2 is SNEGSKA (reference sequence). The CDR3 sequence is CSASPGTGSNEKLFF. CDR3 coding DNA: TGCAGTGCTAGTCCCGGGACAGGGTCTAATGAAAAACTGTTTTTT.

This clone has just one count. The rearrangement links TRBV5-1 to TRBJ2-7; D possibly corresponds to TRBD1 (9 bases). Germline V lookup: CDR1 SGHRS, CDR2 YFSETQ. This CDR3 has 16 residues. Trimming shortened V by 7 bases and J by 6 bases, and 26 bases separated the two germline ends. The CDR3 region has the DNA TGCGCCAGCTGCAGGGGCGGGGGGACAGGGTCCCGCGAGCAGTACTTC. Translating it yields CASCRGGGTGSREQYF.

The chain uses TRBV30 and TRBJ1-6; D uncertain. CDR1 is GTSNPN, CDR2 SVGIG, per germline (reference sequence). V gave up 3 bases and J gave up 6 bases, with 15 bases separating them. The CDR3 loop spans 15 amino acids. CDR3 sequence: CAWSSDFNFNSPLHF. In nucleotides, the CDR3 is TGTGCCTGGAGCTCGGACTTTAATTTTAATTCACCCCTCCACTTT.

The rearrangement joins TRBV5-1 to TRBJ2-3; D call uncertain. Trimming cost V 3 bases and J 0 bases, with 17 bases left between them. Germline CDR1 and CDR2: SGHRS and YFSETQ. The CDR3 sequence is 17 residues long. The CDR3: CASSSRSLADSTDTQYF. The CDR3 coding sequence is TGCGCCAGCAGCTCCCGATCCTTAGCAGACAGCACAGATACGCAGTATTTT.

This rearrangement joins TRBV13 to TRBJ2-1; 8 bases are a match to TRBD1. V trimming: 10 bases; J trimming: 2 bases; junction bases outside the gene matches: 7. Germline CDR1 and CDR2: PRHDT and FYEKMQ (reference sequence). The CDR3 runs 14 residues. The CDR3 loop reads CATQQGVTYNEQFF. CDR3 DNA: TGTGCCACACAACAGGGGGTCACCTACAATGAGCAGTTCTTC.

The genes are TRBV4-1 and TRBJ1-2, with D uncertain. V dropped 1 base and J dropped 7 bases, with 19 bases sitting between them. Germline V gene data show CDR1 as MGHRA and CDR2 as YSYEKL. The CDR3 contains 16 residues. The CDR3 loop is CASSQGAVMFPTGYTF. The CDR3 nucleotides read TGCGCCAGCAGCCAAGGGGCGGTGATGTTCCCTACTGGCTACACCTTC.

This clone was seen only a few times. The genes are TRBV12-3 or TRBV12-4 and TRBJ1-1; D is possibly TRBD1 (5 bases). V lost 6 bases and J lost 1, with 9 bases in between. CDR3 length: 13 residues. The CDR3 DNA sequence: TGTGCCAGCAGGCTAGACAGGAACACTGAAGCTTTCTTT. It codes for CASRLDRNTEAFF.

J is TRBJ1-2 and V is TRBV9; 11 bases line up with TRBD1. There are 15 residues in the CDR3. Looked up from germline, CDR1 is SGDLS and CDR2 is YYNGEE. The V and J ends lost 2 bases and 2 bases, in that order; junction bases with no gene match: 2. This CDR3 is CASSVGTGGNYGYTF. Here the CDR3 DNA reads TGTGCCAGCAGCGTTGGGACAGGGGGAAACTATGGCTACACCTTC.

The gene calls are TRBV6-4 and TRBJ2-1, with D possibly called TRBD1 or TRBD2 (5 bases each). The CDR3 has 14 amino acids. Trimming pared 0 bases from V and 10 bases from J, leaving 13 bases between. Germline V gene lookup returns CDR1 MRHNA and CDR2 SNTAGT. CDR3 protein: CASSDSTGPREQFF. The CDR3 DNA reads TGTGCCAGCAGTGACTCCACGGGGCCAAGGGAGCAGTTCTTC.

The rearrangement uses TRBV18 and TRBJ1-3, with no clear D. This CDR3 has 15 residues. V was cut by 1 base and J by 0 bases, with 7 bases left in between. Germline V lookup: CDR1 KGHSH, CDR2 LQKENI. Here the CDR3 DNA reads TGTGCCAGCTCACCACAAGCGTTCTCTGGAAACACCATATATTTT. It translates to CASSPQAFSGNTIYF.

The J gene is TRBJ2-7, the V gene TRBV6-5; no definite D call. V was shortened by 7 bases and J by 0 bases, with 10 bases between the two germline ends. This CDR3 contains 13 residues. Germline V CDR1 and CDR2: MNHEY, SVGAGI. The CDR3 DNA reads as TGTGCCAGCACCCCGGATAGCTCCTACGAGCAGTACTTC. Amino acids: CASTPDSSYEQYF.

This chain connects TRBV28 to TRBJ2-4; D is possibly TRBD1 (6 bases). Per the germline V gene, CDR1 is MDHEN and CDR2 is SYDVKM. The CDR3 loop spans 14 amino acids. V was cut by 5 bases and J by 6 bases, with 14 bases left in between. The CDR3 reads CASSRTAALNIQYF. The DNA of the CDR3 is TGTGCCAGCAGTAGGACAGCTGCCTTAAACATTCAGTACTTC.

In its sample, this clone was seen once. This rearrangement joins TRBV6-5 to TRBJ1-5; D not resolved. The CDR3 covers 15 residues. CDR1 MNHEY and CDR2 SVGAGI come from the germline V gene. Trimming removed 0 bases from V and 5 bases from J, with 11 bases in between. The CDR3 region has the DNA TGTGCCAGCAGTTACTCGAGGAGGTCCGATCAGCCCCAGCATTTT. Amino acid sequence: CASSYSRRSDQPQHF.